One sample yielded the 30 T cell receptor beta chains listed below, sequenced in a study of beta chain features in type 1 diabetes. Expressed TCRB transcripts were sequenced because the isolated RNA had all been reverse transcribed beforehand. Produced via immunoSEQ multiplex PCR; TCRdb's table is partial and in-frame only. The sample has about 240,000 clones, 27% seen once. Sequenced material: central memory CD4+ T cells from blood. The receptors were sampled from a man under 40 in good health.

V is TRBV7-2 and J is TRBJ2-5; the D gene is possibly TRBD1 (6 bases). Germline V gene data show CDR1 as SGHTA and CDR2 as FQGNSA. CDR3 size: 13 residues. The germline V and J ends were trimmed by 9 bases and 2 bases, with 13 bases remaining between them. The CDR3 DNA sequence: TGTGCCAGTTATGACAGGCGACAAGAGACCCAGTACTTC. As protein: CASYDRRQETQYF.

Concerning this clone: The same CDR3 arises from other DNA sequences in this sample as well. The chain is built from TRBV29-1 and TRBJ2-5, with D maybe TRBD2 (6 bases). Trimming removed 4 bases from V and 5 bases from J, with 17 bases in between. The CDR3 is made up of 14 amino acids. Germline values: CDR1 SQVTM, CDR2 ANQGSEA. DNA of the CDR3: TGCAGCGTTGGCGGTGGCGGGATGGGGGAGACCCAGTACTTC. This codes for CSVGGGGMGETQYF.

In its sample, this clone was seen a few times. DNA for the CDR3: TGTGCCAGCAGTCCCGCCGGGACTACCAACTACGAGCAGTACTTC. It yields the protein CASSPAGTTNYEQYF. V is TRBV28 and J is TRBJ2-7, with 7 bases that match TRBD2. With 5 bases clipped from V and 3 bases from J, the junction kept 10 bases outside the gene matches. The germline V gene has CDR1 MDHEN and CDR2 SYDVKM. This CDR3 is 15 amino acids long.

The chain recombines TRBV20-1 with TRBJ2-3; the D call may be TRBD1 or TRBD2 (5 bases each). Germline V gives CDR1 DFQATT, CDR2 SNEGSKA (reference sequence). The CDR3 length is 11 residues. V lost 1 base to trimming and J lost 8 bases, with 7 bases between them. The DNA for the CDR3 is TGCAGTGCTAGAGCGGGGCGTACGCAGTATTTT. It specifies CSARAGRTQYF.

This clone was picked up a small number of times. The rearrangement links TRBV7-9 to TRBJ2-7; D possibly corresponds to TRBD2 (5 bases). Germline V gene data show CDR1 as SEHNR and CDR2 as FQNEAQ (reference sequence). V was pared by 1 base and J by 2 bases, with 9 bases between. The CDR3 extends over 14 amino acids. Written as DNA, the CDR3 is TGTGCCAGCAGCTTAGGGGGAGACGCCTACGAGCAGTACTTC. Its translation is CASSLGGDAYEQYF.

This clone is medium-sized in the sample. The V call is TRBV19, the J call TRBJ1-2; 9 bases line up with TRBD1. The CDR3 spans 13 residues. The J segment lost 6 bases and the V segment lost 7 bases, leaving 6 bases of the junction unmatched. The germline gives CDR1 LNHDA, CDR2 SQIVND (reference sequence). The CDR3 nucleotides read TGTGCCAGTATCCGGGGACAGGGCCATGGCTACACCTTC. Its translation is CASIRGQGHGYTF.

This clone showed up just a few times. J is TRBJ2-3 and V is TRBV5-1; D ambiguous. The CDR3 has 16 amino acids. Trimming left V 0 bases short and J 0 bases short, with 11 bases between. The germline CDR1 and CDR2 sequences are SGHRS and YFSETQ. This chain's CDR3 is CASSLEGSASTDTQYF. CDR3 coding DNA: TGCGCCAGCAGCTTGGAGGGCAGCGCTAGCACAGATACGCAGTATTTT.

The V call is TRBV7-2, the J call TRBJ1-1; 7 bases are shared with TRBD1. After removal of 5 bases from V and 9 bases from J, the junction contained 9 bases not matched to a gene. The germline CDR1 and CDR2 sequences are SGHTA and FQGNSA. CDR3 size: 13 residues. CDR3 sequence (DNA): TGTGCCAGCAGCCCGAGACAGGGAGGAAAAGCTTTCTTT. This encodes CASSPRQGGKAFF.

In this sample, this clone turned up a few times. A far larger clone is only one base removed, so a read error is likely. Here the CDR3 reads CATSRDGPGGIYNEQFF. CDR3 nucleotides: TGTGCCACCAGCAGAGATGGGCCGGGCGGAATCTACAATGAGCAGTTCTTC. V is TRBV15 and J is TRBJ2-1, with no clear D. CDR1 is LNHNV, CDR2 YYDKDF, per germline (reference sequence). Trimming removed 0 bases at V and 3 bases at J, with 15 bases between. The CDR3 spans 17 residues. Drawing the rest from reference TRBV15 and TRBJ2-1, the complete variable domain is DAMVIQNPRYQVTQFGKPVTLSCSQTLNHNVMYWYQQKSSQAPKLLFHYYDKDFNNEADTPDNFQSRRPNTSFCFLDIRSPGLGDTAMYLCATSRDGPGGIYNEQFFGPGTRLTVL.

The table lists this clone with a few counts. This sample also contains other DNA sequences that code for the same CDR3. The chain uses TRBV30 and TRBJ1-5; no clear D. V was clipped by 2 bases and J by 7 bases, with 12 bases between them. Germline assignment: CDR1 GTSNPN and CDR2 SVGIG (reference sequence). The CDR3 is 13 residues long. The CDR3 coding sequence is TGTGCCTGGAGTCTAAGGGAAGACCAGCCCCAGCATTTT. It encodes CAWSLREDQPQHF.

The sample holds a few counts of this clone. This CDR3 is CASASTGYNEQFF. The CDR3, as DNA: TGTGCCAGCGCTTCGACAGGGTACAATGAGCAGTTCTTC. This sequence joins TRBV6-5 and TRBJ2-1; 7 bases map to TRBD1. This CDR3 is 13 amino acids long. V was clipped by 8 bases and J by 4 bases; unmatched bases: 5. In germline, CDR1 is MNHEY, CDR2 SVGAGI.

There are a few counts of this clone. The genes are TRBV19 and TRBJ2-4; D call uncertain. Trimming pared 8 bases from V and 4 bases from J, leaving 18 bases between. Per germline, CDR1 LNHDA and CDR2 SQIVND (reference sequence). The CDR3 has 15 amino acids. The CDR3 is CASEATTGPKNIQYF. CDR3 in DNA: TGTGCCAGTGAAGCCACAACCGGGCCAAAAAACATTCAGTACTTC. Variable domain in full (rest from reference TRBV19 and TRBJ2-4): DGGITQSPKYLFRKEGQNVTLSCEQNLNHDAMYWYRQDPGQGLRLIYYSQIVNDFQKGDIAEGYSVSREKKESFPLTVTSAQKNPTAFYLCASEATTGPKNIQYFGAGTRLSVL.

V usage is TRBV7-6 and J usage is TRBJ2-7, with D unresolved. The CDR3 is 12 amino acids. Germline V CDR1 and CDR2: SGHVS, FNYEAQ. V lost 1 base and J lost 6, with 7 bases in between. The CDR3 nucleotides are TGTGCCAGCAGCTTAGGCCCCTCCGAGCAGTACTTC. It encodes CASSLGPSEQYF.

This clone was counted a few times. The chain joins TRBV28 to TRBJ2-1; 7 bases match TRBD1. The CDR3 spans 13 residues. Trimming took 8 bases from V and 4 from J; bases not matched to a gene: 5. Per the germline V gene, CDR1 is MDHEN and CDR2 is SYDVKM. The CDR3 sequence is CASDRALYNEQFF. CDR3 DNA sequence: TGTGCCAGCGACAGGGCTTTATACAATGAGCAGTTCTTC. The full variable domain, its missing parts supplied by reference TRBV28 and TRBJ2-1, is DVKVTQSSRYLVKRTGEKVFLECVQDMDHENMFWYRQDPGLGLRLIYFSYDVKMKEKGDIPEGYSVSREKKERFSLILESASTNQTSMYLCASDRALYNEQFFGPGTRLTVL.

This clone was recorded only once. The V and J genes are TRBV2 and TRBJ1-2; no definite D call. CDR1 is SNHLY, CDR2 FYNNEI, per germline. The CDR3 runs 12 residues. Trimming took off 0 bases at V and 3 bases at J, with 2 bases between the two ends. The CDR3 DNA follows: TGTGCCAGCAGTGAAGCGGACTATGGCTACACCTTC. Translated: CASSEADYGYTF.

The chain recombines TRBV25-1 with TRBJ2-7; 9 bases fit TRBD1. The CDR3 spans 15 residues. Germline assignment: CDR1 MGHDK and CDR2 SYGVNS. J lost 4 bases, V lost 3 bases, and 7 bases had no gene match. This chain's CDR3 is CASSDPGTGTYEQYF. The CDR3 DNA follows: TGTGCCAGCAGTGATCCCGGGACAGGGACATACGAGCAGTACTTC.

This clone has just a few counts. The gene calls are TRBV5-1 and TRBJ2-1, with D possibly matching TRBD2 (5 bases). V shed 6 bases and J shed 6 bases, with 16 bases lying between them. CDR1 SGHRS and CDR2 YFSETQ come from the germline V gene. The CDR3 has 14 amino acids. CDR3 in DNA: TGCGCCAGCAACCAAGGAGGCGCCGCCAATGAGCAGTTCTTC. It specifies CASNQGGAANEQFF. The full variable domain, completed using reference TRBV5-1 and TRBJ2-1, is KAGVTQTPRYLIKTRGQQVTLSCSPISGHRSVSWYQQTPGQGLQFLFEYFSETQRNKGNFPGRFSGRQFSNSRSEMNVSTLELGDSALYLCASNQGGAANEQFFGPGTRLTVL.

The chain combines TRBV5-1 with TRBJ2-3; 7 bases align to TRBD2. With V trimmed by 3 bases and J by 10 bases, 8 bases remained unmatched. The CDR3 is 13 residues long. Germline-derived CDR1 and CDR2 are SGHRS and YFSETQ. CDR3 in amino acids: CASSWDLAVSQYF. The CDR3 region has the DNA TGCGCCAGCAGCTGGGACCTAGCGGTATCGCAGTATTTT.

The V gene is TRBV6-6, the J gene TRBJ1-2; D gene ambiguous. The CDR3 runs 14 residues. The germline CDR1 and CDR2 sequences are MNHNY and SVGAGI (reference sequence). The germline V and J ends were trimmed by 3 bases and 8 bases, with 16 bases remaining between them. The CDR3 sequence: CASSYVVALGGYTF. Written as DNA, the CDR3 is TGTGCCAGCAGTTATGTAGTGGCATTGGGAGGCTACACCTTC.

The chain joins TRBV7-9 to TRBJ2-4; D perhaps matches TRBD2 (6 bases). The length of the CDR3 is 12 residues. Germline assignment: CDR1 SEHNR and CDR2 FQNEAQ (reference sequence). V was shortened by 6 bases and J by 10 bases, with 13 bases between the two germline ends. DNA of the CDR3: TGTGCCAGCAGACTGACTCGGGGGATTCAGTACTTC. Protein sequence: CASRLTRGIQYF.

V usage is TRBV30 and J usage is TRBJ2-3; no clear D. V was pared by 2 bases and J by 1 base, with 7 bases between. The CDR3 has 13 residues. Germline CDR1 GTSNPN, CDR2 SVGIG (reference sequence). Here the CDR3 reads CAWSRAGTDTQYF. The CDR3, as DNA: TGTGCCTGGAGTAGGGCAGGCACAGATACGCAGTATTTT.

The chain joins TRBV7-9 to TRBJ2-3; D is unclear. Germline V CDR1 and CDR2: SEHNR, FQNEAQ (reference sequence). The CDR3 spans 13 residues. V was shortened by 5 bases and J by 2 bases, with 8 bases between the two germline ends. Here the CDR3 reads CASSPFNTDTQYF. In DNA form, the CDR3 reads TGTGCCAGCAGCCCTTTTAACACAGATACGCAGTATTTT.

This clone is a singleton in its sample. V is TRBV30 and J is TRBJ2-7; D not certain. V was clipped by 3 bases and J by 4 bases, with 10 bases between them. CDR3 length: 12 residues. Germline V gene data show CDR1 as GTSNPN and CDR2 as SVGIG (reference sequence). CDR3 nucleotides: TGTGCCTGGAGGGATTCCGGTTACGAGCAGTACTTC. As protein: CAWRDSGYEQYF.

In this sample, this clone turned up a few times. Within the sample, other DNA sequences also encode this same CDR3. The gene calls are TRBV5-4 and TRBJ2-7; TRBD2 matches 10 bases. The V gene end was trimmed by 4 bases and the J gene end by 4 bases; junction bases not matched to a gene: 8. The V gene's germline CDR1 is SGHNT and CDR2 YYREEE (reference sequence). The CDR3 covers 15 residues. The CDR3 is CASSPPASGSYEQYF. The CDR3 nucleotides read TGTGCCAGCAGCCCTCCGGCTAGCGGGAGTTACGAGCAGTACTTC.

This sequence joins TRBV30 and TRBJ2-1, with TRBD2 matching 9 bases. This CDR3 region has 12 residues. CDR1 and CDR2 (germline): GTSNPN, SVGIG (reference sequence). V trimming: 4 bases; J trimming: 10 bases; junction bases outside the gene matches: 5. The CDR3 region has the DNA TGTGCCTGGAACCTAGCGGGGCACGAGCAGTTCTTC. Its translation: CAWNLAGHEQFF.

The CDR3 loop reads CASSFEAGTEAFF. CDR3 sequence (DNA): TGTGCCAGCAGCTTCGAGGCGGGCACTGAAGCTTTCTTT. The chain links TRBV7-9 to TRBJ1-1; D uncertain. CDR3 length: 13 residues. Germline assignment: CDR1 SEHNR and CDR2 FQNEAQ (reference sequence). V lost 3 bases and J lost 4, with 9 bases in between.

The chain couples TRBV4-3 to TRBJ2-4; 7 nucleotides agree with TRBD2. The CDR3 runs 16 residues. The trim removed 3 bases at V and 8 bases at J, leaving 13 bases unmatched. Germline V CDR1 and CDR2: LGHNA, YSLEER. CDR3 DNA sequence: TGCGCCAGCAGCCATGATCCGAGGGGAGGGGCGGACATTCAGTACTTC. The encoded protein is CASSHDPRGGADIQYF.

V usage is TRBV13 and J usage is TRBJ1-5, with D perhaps matching TRBD1 (5 bases). This CDR3 contains 13 residues. Trimming shortened V by 0 bases and J by 8 bases, and 8 bases separated the two germline ends. Germline V gives CDR1 PRHDT, CDR2 FYEKMQ (reference sequence). The CDR3 reads CASSLGRGKPQHF. CDR3 DNA sequence: TGTGCCAGCAGCTTAGGTCGGGGGAAGCCCCAGCATTTT.

The CDR3 region is CASSQGQGAVQPQHF. CDR3 nucleotides: TGTGCCAGCAGCCAGGGACAGGGGGCAGTTCAGCCCCAGCATTTT. The rearrangement joins TRBV7-2 to TRBJ1-5, with 12 bases identical to TRBD1. The CDR3 is 15 residues long. V lost 5 bases and J lost 6; bases outside the gene matches: 5. Germline V lookup: CDR1 SGHTA, CDR2 FQGNSA.

This clone was seen just once. V and J are TRBV5-1 and TRBJ2-5; D gene uncertain. Trimming pared 3 bases from V and 0 bases from J, leaving 12 bases between. Germline-derived CDR1 and CDR2 are SGHRS and YFSETQ. The CDR3 covers 15 residues. DNA for the CDR3: TGCGCCAGCAGCTCCTACTACGCCTACCAAGAGACCCAGTACTTC. Translation gives CASSSYYAYQETQYF.